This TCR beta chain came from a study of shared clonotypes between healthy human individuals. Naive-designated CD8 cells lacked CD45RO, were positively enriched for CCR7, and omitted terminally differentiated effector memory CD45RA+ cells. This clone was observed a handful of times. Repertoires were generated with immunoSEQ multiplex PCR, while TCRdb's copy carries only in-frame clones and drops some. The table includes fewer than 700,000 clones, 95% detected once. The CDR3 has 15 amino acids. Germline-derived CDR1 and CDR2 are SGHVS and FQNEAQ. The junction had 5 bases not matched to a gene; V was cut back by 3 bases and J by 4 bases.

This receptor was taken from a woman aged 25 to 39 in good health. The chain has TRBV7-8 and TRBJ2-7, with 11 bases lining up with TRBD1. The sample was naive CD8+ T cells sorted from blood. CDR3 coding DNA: TGTGCCAGCAGCTTTAGGACAGGGGGCCAGTACGAGCAGTACTTC. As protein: CASSFRTGGQYEQYF.